This T cell receptor beta chain was captured in a study of cytomegalovirus exposure and HLA in healthy donors. This clone was picked up a small number of times. The target antigen is unknown. The study ran its PCR with 60 Vbeta and 13 Jbeta primers. Here immunoSEQ multiplex PCR was the method, and the copy in TCRdb shows in-frame clones only, minus some. The repertoire has 180,000 or so clones, approximately 65% of them found once; the top ten carry about 3.2%. Study-wide findings and caveats: Most TCR beta V segments were productive about 87% or about 30% of the time in an earlier analysis.

Between the trimmed V and J ends, which lost 3 bases and 2 bases, there was a span of 8 bases. The germline V gene encodes CDR1 SGHTA and CDR2 FQGNSA. CDR3 length: 13 amino acids. This sequence joins TRBV7-2 and TRBJ2-7; D ambiguous. The specimen sequenced was PBMCs. This clonotype was sampled from a man aged 40-49 years in good health and CMV-seronegative. The CDR3 protein is CASSFSGTYEQYF. DNA for the CDR3: TGTGCCAGCAGCTTCTCCGGTACCTACGAGCAGTACTTC. Complete variable domain (other parts from reference TRBV7-2 and TRBJ2-7): GAGVSQSPSNKVTEKGKDVELRCDPISGHTALYWYRQSLGQGLEFLIYFQGNSAPDKSGLPSDRFSAERTGGSVSTLTIQRTQQEDSAVYLCASSFSGTYEQYFGPGTRLTVT.